The 16 T cell receptor beta chains listed next were all sequenced from one sample in a study of T cells in Graves' hyperthyroidism and ophthalmopathy. RNA transcripts provided the source from which TCR beta CDR3 regions were amplified. Primed by the HTBI set, a first-round RT-PCR was run on the TCR CDR3. TCRdb re-analysed the multiplex PCR reads in MiXCR, keeping a single row per CDR3 protein. The data show 400,000 to 600,000 distinct CDR3 sequences, around 20% seen once. Sequencing was performed on blood. These receptors were collected from a man between 18 and 35 years old with Graves' hyperthyroidism.

This clonotype was recorded many times. The chain links TRBV10-3 to TRBJ1-2; D uncertain. V was shortened by 10 bases and J by 0 bases, with 18 bases between the two germline ends. The length of the CDR3 is 15 residues. Germline V lookup: CDR1 ENHRY, CDR2 SYGVKD. CDR3 in amino acids: CATADVVVPNYGYTF. The CDR3 DNA sequence: TGTGCCACCGCGGACGTCGTGGTACCTAACTATGGCTACACCTTC.

The CDR3 coding sequence is TGCGCCAGCAGCTGGGGGACAGGGCGAGCTAACTATGGCTACACCTTC. Residues: CASSWGTGRANYGYTF. J is TRBJ1-2 and V is TRBV5-1; TRBD1 matches 9 bases. The CDR3 is 16 amino acids. The germline V gene encodes CDR1 SGHRS and CDR2 YFSETQ. Unmatched junction bases numbered 6, after V lost 3 bases and J lost 0 bases.

The chain links TRBV15 to TRBJ1-1, with 9 bases lining up with TRBD1. This CDR3 has 14 residues. J gave up 12 bases and V 1 base, and 9 bases lay outside the gene matches. Germline V lookup: CDR1 LNHNV, CDR2 YYDKDF (reference sequence). The CDR3 DNA follows: TGTGCCACCAGCAGAGGCTCCGGGACAGGGACGTCTTTCTTT. Translated: CATSRGSGTGTSFF. The full variable domain, in which reference TRBV15 and TRBJ1-1 provide the parts outside the CDR3, is DAMVIQNPRYQVTQFGKPVTLSCSQTLNHNVMYWYQQKSSQAPKLLFHYYDKDFNNEADTPDNFQSRRPNTSFCFLDIRSPGLGDTAMYLCATSRGSGTGTSFFGQGTRLTVV.

There are many counts of this clonotype. The J gene is TRBJ1-5, the V gene TRBV5-5; tentative D call: TRBD1 (6 bases). CDR3 length: 13 amino acids. The germline V gene encodes CDR1 SGHKS and CDR2 YYEKEE (reference sequence). V shed 1 base and J shed 11 bases, with 13 bases lying between them. In nucleotides, the CDR3 is TGTGCCAGCAGCTTGAGGAAAGGACAGACCCAGCATTTT. This sequence encodes CASSLRKGQTQHF. Full variable domain (missing parts from reference TRBV5-5 and TRBJ1-5): DAGVTQSPTHLIKTRGQQVTLRCSPISGHKSVSWYQQVLGQGPQFIFQYYEKEERGRGNFPDRFSARQFPNYSSELNVNALLLGDSALYLCASSLRKGQTQHFGDGTRLSIL.

This clonotype was observed a handful of times. The V gene is TRBV19, the J gene TRBJ1-5; TRBD1 might be the D (6 bases). The germline gives CDR1 LNHDA, CDR2 SQIVND (reference sequence). This CDR3 region has 14 residues. V was shortened by 9 bases and J by 6 bases, with 18 bases between the two germline ends. CDR3 DNA: TGTGCCAGCCACTGGGGTGGGGGCAGTCAGCCCCAGCATTTT. Its protein product is CASHWGGGSQPQHF. Using reference TRBV19 and TRBJ1-5 for the parts outside the CDR3, the full variable domain is DGGITQSPKYLFRKEGQNVTLSCEQNLNHDAMYWYRQDPGQGLRLIYYSQIVNDFQKGDIAEGYSVSREKKESFPLTVTSAQKNPTAFYLCASHWGGGSQPQHFGDGTRLSIL.

This clonotype was recorded at least ten times. V and J are TRBV19 and TRBJ1-1; D call uncertain. V was cut by 5 bases and J by 5 bases, with 12 bases left in between. CDR1 is LNHDA, CDR2 SQIVND, per germline (reference sequence). The CDR3 spans 13 residues. The CDR3 is CASSASGGTEAFF. Written as DNA, the CDR3 is TGTGCCAGTAGTGCCTCAGGAGGGACTGAAGCTTTCTTT.

The sample holds many counts of this clonotype. This chain uses TRBV5-1 with TRBJ1-2, with D hard to call. The CDR3 totals 16 residues. CDR1 and CDR2 from the germline V gene are SGHRS and YFSETQ. V gave up 3 bases and J gave up 7 bases, with 22 bases separating them. The CDR3 loop is CASSYKIYGPGGGYTF. DNA for the CDR3: TGCGCCAGCAGCTATAAAATTTACGGACCTGGTGGTGGCTACACCTTC.

In this sample, this clonotype turned up many times. The V and J genes are TRBV12-3 or TRBV12-4 and TRBJ2-5; D is uncertain. CDR3 length: 12 amino acids. Trimming removed 3 bases at V and 3 bases at J, with 5 bases between. The CDR3 DNA follows: TGTGCCAGCAGTTTTGGTGAAGAGACCCAGTACTTC. It encodes CASSFGEETQYF.

This clonotype was seen a handful of times. This chain joins TRBV27 and TRBJ2-7; 8 bases are shared with TRBD1. The length of the CDR3 is 12 residues. Germline CDR1 reads MNHEY; CDR2 reads SMNVEV (reference sequence). With V trimmed by 3 bases and J by 6 bases, 1 base remained unmatched. The CDR3, as DNA: TGTGCCAGCAGTTTGACAGGGGCCGAGCAGTACTTC. Its translation: CASSLTGAEQYF.

The chain links TRBV20-1 to TRBJ2-7, with 10 positions matching TRBD2. This CDR3 comprises 13 residues. Germline lookup yields CDR1 DFQATT and CDR2 SNEGSKA (reference sequence). V gave up 4 bases and J gave up 4 bases; unmatched junction bases: 4. CDR3 nucleotide sequence: TGCAGTGCTACAACGACTAGCGGGTACGAGCAGTACTTC. Residues: CSATTTSGYEQYF.

At least ten counts were recorded for this clonotype. The genes are TRBV6-5 and TRBJ2-7; D may correspond to TRBD1 or TRBD2 (6 bases each). There are 15 residues in the CDR3. CDR1 MNHEY and CDR2 SVGAGI come from the germline V gene. The V gene lost 4 bases and the J gene lost 3 bases, with 16 bases spanning the gap. The CDR3 spells CASSLGGFTGYEQYF. For the CDR3, the DNA is TGTGCCAGCAGTTTAGGGGGGTTTACAGGCTACGAGCAGTACTTC.

This clonotype has a count of ten or more. The rearrangement joins TRBV19 to TRBJ1-1, with 8 bases lining up with TRBD1. CDR1 LNHDA and CDR2 SQIVND come from the germline V gene (reference sequence). The V gene end was trimmed by 3 bases and the J gene end by 3 bases; junction bases not matched to a gene: 6. The CDR3 contains 15 residues. The CDR3 here is CASSIGQGFDTEAFF. DNA for the CDR3: TGTGCCAGTAGTATCGGACAGGGATTTGACACTGAAGCTTTCTTT.

This clonotype was counted a single time. The chain has TRBV12-3 or TRBV12-4 and TRBJ2-7, with D possibly matching TRBD1 (6 bases). The ends were cut back, 6 bases at V and 3 bases at J, with 15 bases in the middle. The length of the CDR3 is 14 residues. CDR3 protein: CASSPGQYRYEQYF. In DNA, the CDR3 is TGTGCCAGCAGCCCCGGACAGTATCGCTACGAGCAGTACTTC.

This clonotype was counted many times. V usage is TRBV20-1 and J usage is TRBJ1-3; tentative D call: TRBD1 (6 bases). Germline V lookup: CDR1 DFQATT, CDR2 SNEGSKA (reference sequence). The V end lost 0 bases, the J end lost 4 bases, and 10 bases lay between the germline ends. The CDR3 loop spans 14 amino acids. This chain's CDR3 is CSAREGARGNTIYF. CDR3 nucleotides: TGCAGTGCTAGAGAGGGGGCGAGGGGAAACACCATATATTTT.

This clonotype was detected many times. The rearrangement joins TRBV18 to TRBJ1-1; no firm D call. Trimming pared 6 bases from V and 8 bases from J, leaving 13 bases between. The CDR3 loop spans 12 amino acids. Germline CDR1 KGHSH, CDR2 LQKENI. Here the CDR3 DNA reads TGTGCCAGCTCCCCTATAGGCAGCGAAGCTTTCTTT. This translates into CASSPIGSEAFF. Complete variable domain (other parts from reference TRBV18 and TRBJ1-1): NAGVMQNPRHLVRRRGQEARLRCSPMKGHSHVYWYRQLPEEGLKFMVYLQKENIIDESGMPKERFSAEFPKEGPSILRIQQVVRGDSAAYFCASSPIGSEAFFGQGTRLTVV.

This clonotype was seen ten or more times. The J gene is TRBJ2-7, the V gene TRBV6-1; TRBD1 matches 7 bases. The CDR3 runs to 15 residues. J was trimmed by 3 bases and V by 6 bases; bases with no gene match: 11. CDR1 and CDR2 from the germline V gene are MNHNS and SASEGT. The CDR3 loop is CASRRMTGQLYEQYF. CDR3 sequence (DNA): TGTGCCAGCAGGCGTATGACGGGACAGCTCTACGAGCAGTACTTC.